Each of the 20 T cell receptor beta chains below was sequenced from the same sample in a study of OX40 agonist ivuxolimab in advanced cancers. Assay: immunoSEQ multiplex PCR; the TCRdb copy retains only in-frame clones and omits some. The data contain 45,000 to 65,000 clones, 88% of them singletons. Sequenced here: CD4+ or CD8+ T cells sorted from blood, sampled in a trial of the OX40 agonist ivuxolimab. The receptors were sampled from an adult with an advanced solid tumor such as melanoma, head and neck, liver or kidney cancer.

The J gene is TRBJ2-1, the V gene TRBV4-1; a weak D match, TRBD1 (5 bases). The V gene lost 3 bases and the J gene lost 4 bases, with 10 bases spanning the gap. The CDR3 has 14 amino acids. Germline assignment: CDR1 MGHRA and CDR2 YSYEKL. This chain's CDR3 is CASSQTTDYNEQFF. CDR3 nucleotides: TGCGCCAGCAGCCAGACGACAGATTACAATGAGCAGTTCTTC.

This rearrangement joins TRBV7-6 to TRBJ1-1; TRBD1 might be the D (6 bases). The germline V gene encodes CDR1 SGHVS and CDR2 FNYEAQ. This CDR3 is built from 16 residues. The V end lost 0 bases, the J end lost 6 bases, and 17 bases lay between the germline ends. CDR3 in amino acids: CASSLAEGVRGAEAFF. CDR3 DNA: TGTGCCAGCAGCTTAGCGGAGGGGGTGAGGGGTGCTGAAGCTTTCTTT.

The chain carries TRBV27 and TRBJ2-5; TRBD1 matches at 7 bases. The length of the CDR3 is 15 residues. With 1 base clipped from V and 5 bases from J, the junction kept 7 bases outside the gene matches. The germline CDR1 and CDR2 sequences are MNHEY and SMNVEV (reference sequence). The CDR3 DNA reads TGTGCCAGCAGTTTATATCCGGGACAGCAGGAGACCCAGTACTTC. Its protein is CASSLYPGQQETQYF.

The V call is TRBV7-8, the J call TRBJ1-1, with 8 bases identical to TRBD1. This CDR3 region has 19 residues. The trim removed 0 bases at V and 4 bases at J, leaving 16 bases unmatched. Per germline, CDR1 SGHVS and CDR2 FQNEAQ. Here the CDR3 reads CASSLAVGRGLRESTEAFF. The CDR3 DNA follows: TGTGCCAGCAGCTTAGCAGTAGGCAGGGGGCTCCGAGAGTCCACTGAAGCTTTCTTT.

The rearrangement links TRBV5-6 to TRBJ2-1; 10 nucleotides agree with TRBD2. From germline, CDR1 is SGHDT and CDR2 YYEEEE. The CDR3 is 16 amino acids. The ends lost 5 bases at V and 4 bases at J; junction bases unmatched: 9. CDR3 DNA sequence: TGTGCCAGCAGGGCAGTCCGGACTAGCGGTTACAATGAGCAGTTCTTC. It specifies CASRAVRTSGYNEQFF.

The rearrangement joins TRBV5-1 to TRBJ1-1, with D unclear. There are 13 residues in the CDR3. V lost 0 bases and J 1 base, leaving 4 bases between the germline ends. Germline V gives CDR1 SGHRS, CDR2 YFSETQ. In nucleotides, the CDR3 is TGCGCCAGCAGCTTGGCCGAGAACACTGAAGCTTTCTTT. Amino acids: CASSLAENTEAFF.

This chain links TRBV27 with TRBJ1-1; D gene ambiguous. Per the germline V gene, CDR1 is MNHEY and CDR2 is SMNVEV (reference sequence). The CDR3 length is 14 residues. The germline V and J ends were trimmed by 7 bases and 0 bases, with 12 bases remaining between them. The CDR3 DNA sequence: TGTGCCAGCATTGCGGGAGTCATGAACACTGAAGCTTTCTTT. It specifies CASIAGVMNTEAFF.

This chain joins TRBV29-1 and TRBJ2-3; 14 nucleotides line up with TRBD2. V lost 3 bases, J lost 5 bases, and 4 bases stayed unmatched. The CDR3 is 15 residues long. In germline, CDR1 is SQVTM, CDR2 ANQGSEA. The CDR3 loop reads CSVETSGGAVDTQYF. The DNA for the CDR3 is TGCAGCGTTGAGACTAGCGGGGGGGCCGTAGATACGCAGTATTTT.

The gene calls are TRBV10-1 and TRBJ1-5, with TRBD1 matching over 7 bases. V lost 3 bases, J lost 3 bases, and 2 bases stayed unmatched. The CDR3 extends over 14 amino acids. Per germline, CDR1 WNHNN and CDR2 SYGVQD (reference sequence). The chain's CDR3 is CASSDRGDNQPQHF. The CDR3 DNA sequence: TGCGCCAGCAGTGACAGGGGGGACAATCAGCCCCAGCATTTT.

This chain uses TRBV7-9 with TRBJ1-1, with 8 bases lining up with TRBD1. V shed 7 bases, J shed 2 bases, and the junction held 9 bases outside the gene matches. The V gene's germline CDR1 is SEHNR and CDR2 FQNEAQ (reference sequence). This CDR3 is 15 amino acids long. CDR3 region: CASKDTGTGNTEAFF. CDR3 in DNA: TGTGCCAGCAAGGACACCGGGACAGGCAACACTGAAGCTTTCTTT.

Here the CDR3 reads CASSAGGGVAVSEAFF. The CDR3 bases are TGTGCCAGCAGCGCCGGCGGAGGGGTGGCGGTTTCTGAAGCTTTCTTT. The chain recombines TRBV7-9 with TRBJ1-1; D perhaps matches TRBD1 (5 bases). Germline CDR1 and CDR2: SEHNR and FQNEAQ (reference sequence). Trimming took 5 bases from V and 6 from J, leaving 22 bases between them. CDR3 length equals 16 residues.

V usage is TRBV7-9 and J usage is TRBJ2-7; D not certain. CDR1 and CDR2 (germline): SEHNR, FQNEAQ (reference sequence). This CDR3 spans 12 amino acids. V gave up 5 bases and J gave up 4 bases, with 9 bases separating them. DNA for the CDR3: TGTGCCAGCAGCCCCCACCCTTACGAGCAGTACTTC. Residues: CASSPHPYEQYF. Drawing the rest from reference TRBV7-9 and TRBJ2-7, the complete variable domain is DTGVSQNPRHKITKRGQNVTFRCDPISEHNRLYWYRQTLGQGPEFLTYFQNEAQLEKSRLLSDRFSAERPKGSFSTLEIQRTEQGDSAMYLCASSPHPYEQYFGPGTRLTVT.

This chain joins TRBV28 and TRBJ1-2; D unclear. This CDR3 has 16 residues. Germline CDR1 and CDR2: MDHEN and SYDVKM. V shed 2 bases and J shed 0 bases, with 13 bases lying between them. Here the CDR3 reads CASSLIIEKTNYGYTF. The CDR3 DNA reads TGTGCCAGCAGTTTAATTATTGAGAAGACTAACTATGGCTACACCTTC.

This rearrangement joins TRBV6-5 to TRBJ2-3, with D tentatively TRBD2 (7 bases). The germline CDR1 and CDR2 sequences are MNHEY and SVGAGI. Trimming left V 1 base short and J 3 bases short, with 14 bases between. The CDR3 spans 16 residues. The CDR3 bases are TGTGCCAGCAGTTACTGGGCGGGGGCCGGGACAGATACGCAGTATTTT. Residues: CASSYWAGAGTDTQYF.

The rearrangement joins TRBV29-1 to TRBJ2-3; D might be TRBD2 (5 bases). CDR1 and CDR2 (germline): SQVTM, ANQGSEA. CDR3 length: 16 residues. Trimming cost V 1 base and J 2 bases, with 16 bases left between them. The chain's CDR3 is CSVEGGGSPVTDTQYF. As DNA, the CDR3 is TGCAGCGTTGAAGGAGGAGGCTCGCCAGTCACAGATACGCAGTATTTT.

Note on this clone: The same CDR3 arises from other DNA sequences in this sample as well. V and J are TRBV28 and TRBJ1-5; 7 bases agree with TRBD1. This CDR3 region has 17 residues. Trimming removed 5 bases from V and 6 bases from J; junction bases left unmatched: 16. Germline V CDR1 and CDR2: MDHEN, SYDVKM. The DNA of the CDR3 is TGTGCCAGCAGTCCTCGGGACAGTTTGTTCGGTAGTCAGCCCCAGCATTTT. Its protein is CASSPRDSLFGSQPQHF.

This clone was detected only once. This chain connects TRBV27 to TRBJ2-2; no definite D call. The CDR3 runs to 13 residues. CDR1 MNHEY and CDR2 SMNVEV come from the germline V gene (reference sequence). Deletions cut 3 bases from V and 6 bases from J, with 8 bases between. CDR3 DNA: TGTGCCAGCAGTTTGGGGTGGGCCGGGGAGCTGTTTTTT. It specifies CASSLGWAGELFF.

The rearrangement links TRBV2 to TRBJ1-1; D is uncertain. This CDR3 comprises 15 residues. V dropped 0 bases and J dropped 6 bases, with 14 bases sitting between them. Germline V CDR1 and CDR2: SNHLY, FYNNEI. DNA of the CDR3: TGTGCCAGCAGTGAAGCCCCGGGTTTATGGGCTGAAGCTTTCTTT. As protein: CASSEAPGLWAEAFF.

This chain joins TRBV10-2 and TRBJ2-7; D gene ambiguous. Germline CDR1 reads WSHSY; CDR2 reads SAAADI. The length of the CDR3 is 14 residues. V lost 1 base and J lost 2, with 9 bases in between. The CDR3 is CASSEFYRPYEQYF. CDR3 DNA: TGCGCCAGCAGTGAGTTCTACAGACCCTACGAGCAGTACTTC.

The V call is TRBV27, the J call TRBJ1-1; D is undetermined. V shed 8 bases and J shed 7 bases, with 11 bases lying between them. The CDR3 is made up of 11 amino acids. Germline lookup yields CDR1 MNHEY and CDR2 SMNVEV (reference sequence). The DNA of the CDR3 is TGTGCCAGCCACGAGGGCTATGAAGCTTTCTTT. It encodes CASHEGYEAFF.